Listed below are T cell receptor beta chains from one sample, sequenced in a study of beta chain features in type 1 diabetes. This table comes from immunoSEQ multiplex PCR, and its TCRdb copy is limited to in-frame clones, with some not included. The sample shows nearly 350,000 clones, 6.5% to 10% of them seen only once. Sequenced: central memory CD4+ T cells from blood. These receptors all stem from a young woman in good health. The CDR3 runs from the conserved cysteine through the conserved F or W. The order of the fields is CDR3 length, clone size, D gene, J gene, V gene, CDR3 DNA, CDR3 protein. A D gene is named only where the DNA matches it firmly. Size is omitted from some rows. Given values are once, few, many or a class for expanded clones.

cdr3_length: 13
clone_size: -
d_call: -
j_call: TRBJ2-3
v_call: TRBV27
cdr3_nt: TGTGCCAGCAGTCCCTCTCTTTCATCCCTAGCGTATTTT
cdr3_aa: CASSPSLSSLAYF

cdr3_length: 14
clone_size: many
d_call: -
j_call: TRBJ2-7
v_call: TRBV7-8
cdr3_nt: TGTGCCAGCAGCTTACAGGAATTAGCATACGAGCAGTACTTC
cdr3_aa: CASSLQELAYEQYF

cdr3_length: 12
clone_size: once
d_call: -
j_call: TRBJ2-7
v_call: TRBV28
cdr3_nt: TGTGCCAGCAGTGCGAGGGTCCACGAGCAGTACTTC
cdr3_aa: CASSARVHEQYF

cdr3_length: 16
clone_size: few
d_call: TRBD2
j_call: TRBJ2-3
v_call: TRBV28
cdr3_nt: TGTGCCAGCAGCCTAACTCTAGCGGGAGGGCAAGATACGCAGTATTTT
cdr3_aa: CASSLTLAGGQDTQYF

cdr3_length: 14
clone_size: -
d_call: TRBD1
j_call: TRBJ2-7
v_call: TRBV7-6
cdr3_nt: TGTGCCAGCAGCTTGGGACAGGCCAATTACGAGCAGTACTTC
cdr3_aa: CASSLGQANYEQYF

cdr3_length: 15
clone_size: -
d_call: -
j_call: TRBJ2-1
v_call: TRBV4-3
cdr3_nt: TGCGCCAGCAGCCATTCACTCCCAATCGACAATGAGCAGTTCTTC
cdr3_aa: CASSHSLPIDNEQFF

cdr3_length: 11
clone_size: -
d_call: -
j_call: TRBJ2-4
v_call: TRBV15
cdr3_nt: TGTGCCACCAGCGGCATAAACATTCAGTACTTC
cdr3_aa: CATSGINIQYF

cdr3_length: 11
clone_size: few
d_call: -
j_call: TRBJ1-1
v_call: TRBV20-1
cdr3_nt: TGCAGTGCTAGAGACCACACTGAAGCTTTCTTT
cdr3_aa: CSARDHTEAFF

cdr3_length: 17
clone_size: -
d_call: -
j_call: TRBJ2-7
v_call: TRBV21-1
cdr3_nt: TGTGCCAGCACCCTTACACGAAGGGCAGGGGGTCCATACGAGCAGTACTTC
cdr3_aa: CASTLTRRAGGPYEQYF

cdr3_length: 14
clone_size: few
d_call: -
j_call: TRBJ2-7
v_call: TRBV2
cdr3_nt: TGTGCCAGCAAGGAGGGACTCCTTTCCTACGAGCAGTACTTC
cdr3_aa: CASKEGLLSYEQYF

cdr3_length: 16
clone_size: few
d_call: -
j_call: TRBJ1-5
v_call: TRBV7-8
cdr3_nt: TGTGCCAGCAGCTTAGGTGCGGGCTACACTAATCAGCCCCAGCATTTT
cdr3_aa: CASSLGAGYTNQPQHF

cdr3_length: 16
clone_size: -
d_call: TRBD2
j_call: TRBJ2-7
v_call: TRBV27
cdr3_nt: TGTGCCAGCAGTCAAGGACTAGCGGGAGGTACCCACGAGCAGTACTTC
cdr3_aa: CASSQGLAGGTHEQYF

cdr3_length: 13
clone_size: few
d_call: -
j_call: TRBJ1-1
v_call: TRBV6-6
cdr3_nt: TGTGCCACCAAGACATCCGTGGAACGGGAGGCTTTCTTT
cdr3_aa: CATKTSVEREAFF

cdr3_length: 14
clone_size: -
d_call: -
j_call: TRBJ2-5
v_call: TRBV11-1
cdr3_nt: TGTGCCAGCAGCCCCCGCGGGACAGAAGAGACCCAGTACTTC
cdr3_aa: CASSPRGTEETQYF

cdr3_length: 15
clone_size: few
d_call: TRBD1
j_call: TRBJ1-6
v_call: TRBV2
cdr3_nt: TGTGCCAGCAGACTCACTGCAGGGGGCACTTCACCCCTCCACTTT
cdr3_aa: CASRLTAGGTSPLHF

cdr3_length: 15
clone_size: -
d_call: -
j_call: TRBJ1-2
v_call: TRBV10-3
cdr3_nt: TGTGCCATCAGTGAGTCGGAGGCCTCTAACTATGGCTACACCTTC
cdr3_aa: CAISESEASNYGYTF